What follows is one TCR beta chain and its context. Its antigen is unidentified. A universal primer site was added by template switching, and unique molecular identifiers were carried by the cDNA. TCRdb fed the 5' RACE reads into MiXCR, producing one record per CDR3 protein. The sample contains around 370,000 distinct CDR3 sequences, around 9% of which appear only once. V was pared by 5 bases and J by 1 base, with 7 bases between. The CDR3 has 14 residues. The germline gives CDR1 KGHDR, CDR2 SFDVKD. The data belong to a study of identical twins. Broader study findings: The abundant beta clonotypes from cord blood had fewer insertions, and memory repertoires had none of this. Out-of-frame beta sequences exhibited a weaker degree of excess twin sharing.

All of the donors were Caucasians in good health. Sequencing used naive T cells sorted from blood. The sequence was collected from a woman aged 45-60 years in good health. This sequence joins TRBV24-1 and TRBJ2-2; D gene uncertain. The chain's CDR3 is CATSVTVNTGELFF. The CDR3, as DNA: TGTGCCACCAGTGTAACAGTGAACACCGGGGAGCTGTTTTTT.